This T cell receptor beta chain was recovered during a study of patients and donors after allogeneic stem cell transplantation. The CDR3 runs to 13 residues. CDR1 is DFQATT, CDR2 SNEGSKA, per germline (reference sequence). V dropped 5 bases and J dropped 8; count of bases not matched to a gene: 9. TCRdb re-analysed the RT-PCR reads in MiXCR, keeping a single row per CDR3 protein. The sample holds about 100,000 distinct CDR3 sequences; roughly 37% are singletons and the top ten take around 25%. This clonotype has just a few counts. The rearrangement uses TRBV20-1 and TRBJ1-2; 9 nucleotides line up with TRBD1. The TCR was taken from a human donor who was either an allogeneic HSCT recipient or a stem cell or donor lymphocyte infusion donor (not recorded which). It is not recorded whose cells these are; they may come from a transplant donor. The specimen was blood, either unsorted or a sorted T cell fraction (not recorded which). In nucleotides, the CDR3 is TGCAGTGCTCTGACAGGGGGTTTATACGGCTACACCTTC. Translating it yields CSALTGGLYGYTF.